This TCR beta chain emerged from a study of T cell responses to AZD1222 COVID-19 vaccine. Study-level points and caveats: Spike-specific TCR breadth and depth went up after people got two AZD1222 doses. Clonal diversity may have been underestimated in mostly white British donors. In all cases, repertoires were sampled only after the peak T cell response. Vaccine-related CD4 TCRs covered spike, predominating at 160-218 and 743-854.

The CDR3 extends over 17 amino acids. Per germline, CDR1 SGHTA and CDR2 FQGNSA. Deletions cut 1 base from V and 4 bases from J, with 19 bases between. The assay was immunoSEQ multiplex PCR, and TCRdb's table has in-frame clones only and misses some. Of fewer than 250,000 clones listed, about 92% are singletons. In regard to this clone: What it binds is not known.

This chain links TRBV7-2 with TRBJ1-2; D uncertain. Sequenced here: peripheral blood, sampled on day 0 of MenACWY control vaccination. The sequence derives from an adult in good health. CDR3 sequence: CASSLDAGQIFPYGYTF. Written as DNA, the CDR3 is TGTGCCAGCAGCTTAGATGCGGGTCAAATCTTTCCCTATGGCTACACCTTC.